Below are 5 T cell receptor beta chains sequenced from a single sample in a study of blood T cell repertoires in COVID-19. Profiling relied on immunoSEQ multiplex PCR, and the TCRdb table lists in-frame clones only, not all of them. The sample comprises approximately 120,000 clones, almost 70% of which are singletons, and 2% to 2.5% rests with the top ten. The sample was peripheral blood. The receptors here all came from a woman aged 70 to 79 with acute or convalescent COVID-19.

V is TRBV7-2 and J is TRBJ2-2; D is unclear. In germline, CDR1 is SGHTA, CDR2 FQGNSA. CDR3 length equals 13 residues. V was clipped by 5 bases and J by 4 bases, with 8 bases between them. CDR3 region: CASSHRGTGELFF. Written as DNA, the CDR3 is TGTGCCAGCAGCCATCGCGGCACCGGGGAGCTGTTTTTT.

The chain combines TRBV5-4 with TRBJ2-3; 10 bases align to TRBD2. This CDR3 spans 17 amino acids. Germline V CDR1 and CDR2: SGHNT, YYREEE (reference sequence). V was clipped by 0 bases and J by 1 base; unmatched bases: 5. CDR3 DNA: TGTGCCAGCAGCTTGGACCGTACTAGCGGGGGCACAGATACGCAGTATTTT. Protein product: CASSLDRTSGGTDTQYF.

This clone was picked up a small number of times. This chain links TRBV27 with TRBJ1-6; 11 nucleotides agree with TRBD1. The CDR3 loop spans 18 amino acids. Germline V CDR1 and CDR2: MNHEY, SMNVEV (reference sequence). V was pared by 5 bases and J by 2 bases, with 8 bases of the junction left unmatched. CDR3 in DNA: TGTGCCAGCAGTATAATAGGACAGGGGGCTACCTATAATTCACCCCTCCACTTT. Amino acid sequence: CASSIIGQGATYNSPLHF.

The chain joins TRBV4-3 to TRBJ2-7, with 9 nucleotides matching TRBD1. CDR1 and CDR2 (germline): LGHNA, YSLEER. The CDR3 is made up of 15 amino acids. Unmatched junction bases numbered 2, after V lost 1 base and J lost 1 base. The CDR3 DNA reads as TGCGCCAGCAGCCAAGGGGACAGGGCGTCCTACGAGCAGTACTTC. It translates to CASSQGDRASYEQYF.

The chain links TRBV5-4 to TRBJ2-3; 7 nucleotides line up with TRBD2. Looked up from germline, CDR1 is SGHNT and CDR2 is YYREEE (reference sequence). The CDR3 is 16 residues long. V shed 4 bases, J shed 2 bases, and the junction held 10 bases outside the gene matches. CDR3 in amino acids: CASSPKGGLITDTQYF. As DNA, the CDR3 is TGTGCCAGCAGCCCCAAGGGAGGGCTGATCACAGATACGCAGTATTTT.